By sample share, the clone carrying this TCR beta chain is medium-sized. The antigen is unknown. The sample is drawn from a study of vaccination and CD4 T cells after COVID-19. Treatment given: approximately nine-day PBMC culture with coronavirus spike peptide pools or control peptides (ViraFEST assay). The germline gives CDR1 SGHVS, CDR2 FQNEAQ. V lost 5 bases to trimming and J lost 3 bases, with 14 bases between them. CDR3 size: 15 residues. Cultured CD4+ T cell DNA underwent sequencing with the Oncomine TCR Beta short-read assay. MiXCR, applied by TCRdb to the PCR reads, yields one record per CDR3 protein. This sample has 7,500 to 10,000 distinct CDR3 sequences, with 20% to 30% found just once.

This chain links TRBV7-8 with TRBJ1-5; D is unclear. Sequenced material: CD4+ T cells from blood, cultured in vitro, taken after SARS-CoV-2 vaccination. The receptor was derived from a human donor who had recovered from COVID-19. In DNA, the CDR3 is TGTGCCAGCAGCCCCGGGAACACAGACAATCAGCCCCAGCATTTT. It yields the protein CASSPGNTDNQPQHF.